These 22 T cell receptor beta chains came from one sample sequenced in a study of blood T cell repertoires in COVID-19. Sequenced by immunoSEQ multiplex PCR; TCRdb stores in-frame clones only, minus some. Among some 250,000 clones listed, approximately 81% were seen once. The sample comprised peripheral blood. The receptors were gathered from a woman aged 80 or over with acute or convalescent COVID-19.

This rearrangement joins TRBV25-1 to TRBJ1-6; D may be TRBD1 (6 bases). V lost 4 bases and J 9 bases, leaving 16 bases between the germline ends. Germline assignment: CDR1 MGHDK and CDR2 SYGVNS. The length of the CDR3 is 15 residues. In nucleotides, the CDR3 is TGTGCCAGCAGTGCCACACAGGGCCTTAGTTCACCCCTCCACTTT. The encoded protein is CASSATQGLSSPLHF.

This rearrangement joins TRBV5-1 to TRBJ1-5, with 7 bases aligning to TRBD1. V was pared by 2 bases and J by 2 bases, with 4 bases of the junction left unmatched. This CDR3 contains 15 residues. Germline V gene sequence: CDR1 SGHRS, CDR2 YFSETQ. CDR3 in amino acids: CASSLQGLRNQPQHF. The CDR3 nucleotides are TGCGCCAGCAGCTTACAGGGGTTACGCAATCAGCCCCAGCATTTT.

CDR3 in DNA: TGTGCCAGCAGTGACACAGCTCCTAACTATGGCTACACCTTC. It encodes CASSDTAPNYGYTF. V gene TRBV25-1 combines with J gene TRBJ1-2; D not certain. Trimming removed 3 bases at V and 0 bases at J, with 8 bases between. Per germline, CDR1 MGHDK and CDR2 SYGVNS. CDR3 length equals 14 residues.

This clone showed up just once. CDR3 sequence reads: CASSQQGNTGELFF. CDR3 nucleotide sequence: TGTGCCAGTAGTCAACAGGGGAACACCGGGGAGCTGTTTTTT. V is TRBV19 and J is TRBJ2-2; TRBD1 is a possible D gene (6 bases). The CDR3 spans 14 residues. Germline CDR1 LNHDA, CDR2 SQIVND (reference sequence). V dropped 5 bases and J dropped 1 base, with 8 bases sitting between them.

The chain combines TRBV9 with TRBJ1-2, with TRBD1 identical over 7 bases. From germline, CDR1 is SGDLS and CDR2 YYNGEE. This CDR3 is built from 15 residues. The trim removed 4 bases at V and 1 base at J, leaving 7 bases unmatched. The CDR3 region is CASSLQTGSNYGYTF. The CDR3 nucleotides are TGTGCCAGCAGCTTACAGACAGGGAGTAACTATGGCTACACCTTC.

The chain recombines TRBV12-3 or TRBV12-4 with TRBJ1-2; 10 bases fit TRBD1. The trim removed 7 bases at V and 8 bases at J, leaving 7 bases unmatched. The CDR3 length is 13 residues. CDR3 in DNA: TGTGCCAGCAACCGACAGGGGGCTGGGGGCTACACCTTC. Encoded protein: CASNRQGAGGYTF.

The rearrangement links TRBV5-1 to TRBJ2-5; D might be TRBD2 (5 bases). V lost 2 bases to trimming and J lost 2 bases, with 10 bases between them. This CDR3 has 14 residues. The germline V gene has CDR1 SGHRS and CDR2 YFSETQ. The CDR3 nucleotides are TGCGCCAGCAGCTTTCCGGGGAGTCAAGAGACCCAGTACTTC. Protein sequence: CASSFPGSQETQYF. Full variable domain (remainder filled in from reference TRBV5-1 and TRBJ2-5): KAGVTQTPRYLIKTRGQQVTLSCSPISGHRSVSWYQQTPGQGLQFLFEYFSETQRNKGNFPGRFSGRQFSNSRSEMNVSTLELGDSALYLCASSFPGSQETQYFGPGTRLLVL.

This chain uses TRBV18 with TRBJ1-1; 7 nucleotides match TRBD1. The ends lost 0 bases at V and 3 bases at J; junction bases unmatched: 7. Germline values: CDR1 KGHSH, CDR2 LQKENI. This CDR3 comprises 16 residues. CDR3 sequence: CASSPPRQGTDTEAFF. CDR3 DNA sequence: TGTGCCAGCTCACCACCTCGACAGGGAACGGACACTGAAGCTTTCTTT.

The V and J genes are TRBV3-1 (or the pseudogene TRBV3-2) and TRBJ2-1; 9 positions agree with TRBD2. Trimming cost V 4 bases and J 3 bases; bases outside gene matches: 4. The CDR3 consists of 15 residues. CDR1 is LGHDT and CDR2 is YNNKEL in the germline V gene (reference sequence). CDR3 nucleotide sequence: TGTGCCAGCAGCCTGGCACTAGCGGGCTACAATGAGCAGTTCTTC. Protein: CASSLALAGYNEQFF.

The chain links TRBV13 to TRBJ1-3; possible D gene TRBD1, 5 bases. The CDR3 length is 16 residues. V lost 4 bases to trimming and J lost 4 bases, with 17 bases between them. CDR1 PRHDT and CDR2 FYEKMQ come from the germline V gene (reference sequence). The CDR3 bases are TGTGCCAGCAGCTCCCCTTCCCCGACAGAAGGAAACACCATATATTTT. This gives the protein CASSSPSPTEGNTIYF.

In its sample, this clone was seen once. J is TRBJ1-6 and V is TRBV7-9; TRBD1 aligns across 8 bases. This CDR3 contains 15 residues. CDR1 is SEHNR and CDR2 is FQNEAQ in the germline V gene (reference sequence). V dropped 5 bases and J dropped 6; count of bases not matched to a gene: 6. CDR3 bases: TGTGCCAGCAGCGGGCAGGGGGCCGGTAATTCACCCCTCCACTTT. This gives the protein CASSGQGAGNSPLHF. The whole variable domain, remainder taken from reference TRBV7-9 and TRBJ1-6, is DTGVSQNPRHKITKRGQNVTFRCDPISEHNRLYWYRQTLGQGPEFLTYFQNEAQLEKSRLLSDRFSAERPKGSFSTLEIQRTEQGDSAMYLCASSGQGAGNSPLHFGNGTRLTVT.

The CDR3 region has the DNA TGCGCCAGCAGCCAAGCGTTCTCCCGTAATTCACCCCTCCACTTT. Translating gives CASSQAFSRNSPLHF. J is TRBJ1-6 and V is TRBV4-1; D remains unclear. This CDR3 has 15 amino acids. Trimming cost V 1 base and J 6 bases, with 10 bases left between them. Germline CDR1 reads MGHRA; CDR2 reads YSYEKL.

The V and J genes are TRBV7-2 and TRBJ2-7; D is unclear. This CDR3 has 12 amino acids. Trimming pared 4 bases from V and 5 bases from J, leaving 9 bases between. Germline V gene lookup returns CDR1 SGHTA and CDR2 FQGNSA. The CDR3 DNA sequence: TGTGCCAGCAGCTCGAGAACGGACGAGCAGTACTTC. This translates into CASSSRTDEQYF.

V usage is TRBV5-4 and J usage is TRBJ2-7; the match to TRBD2 covers 11 bases. The CDR3 has 16 amino acids. Germline loops: CDR1 SGHNT, CDR2 YYREEE (reference sequence). V shed 3 bases, J shed 6 bases, and the junction held 11 bases outside the gene matches. CDR3 nucleotides: TGTGCCAGCAGCTCCATGCAACTAGCGGGAGTGGGCGAGCAGTACTTC. Translating gives CASSSMQLAGVGEQYF. Based on the CDR3 plus reference TRBV5-4 and TRBJ2-7, the full variable domain is ETGVTQSPTHLIKTRGQQVTLRCSSQSGHNTVSWYQQALGQGPQFIFQYYREEENGRGNFPPRFSGLQFPNYSSELNVNALELDDSALYLCASSSMQLAGVGEQYFGPGTRLTVT.

The V and J genes are TRBV6-5 and TRBJ2-7; TRBD1 aligns across 7 bases. The CDR3 totals 13 residues. Germline V CDR1 and CDR2: MNHEY, SVGAGI. V shed 8 bases, J shed 3 bases, and the junction held 7 bases outside the gene matches. This CDR3 is CASRRDSYYEQYF. The CDR3 DNA sequence: TGTGCCAGCCGCCGGGACAGTTACTACGAGCAGTACTTC.

V is TRBV3-1 (or the pseudogene TRBV3-2) and J is TRBJ2-3, with 7 bases identical to TRBD2. The CDR3 sequence is 16 residues long. V trimming: 0 bases; J trimming: 7 bases; junction bases outside the gene matches: 10. CDR1 LGHDT and CDR2 YNNKEL come from the germline V gene (reference sequence). CDR3 nucleotides: TGTGCCAGCAGCCAAGAGGGGGGGAGGAGGGCAAATACGCAGTATTTT. It yields the protein CASSQEGGRRANTQYF.

The chain combines TRBV29-1 with TRBJ1-2; D not resolved. The germline V gene has CDR1 SQVTM and CDR2 ANQGSEA. V was trimmed by 5 bases and J by 2 bases, leaving 12 bases between them. The CDR3 is made up of 13 amino acids. In DNA form, the CDR3 reads TGCAGCGTTCAAGTCTGGCAGAACTATGGCTACACCTTC. It is translated as CSVQVWQNYGYTF.

The V gene is TRBV30, the J gene TRBJ2-3, with 11 bases matching TRBD2. V lost 0 bases, J lost 2 bases, and 10 bases stayed unmatched. This CDR3 is built from 18 residues. In germline, CDR1 is GTSNPN, CDR2 SVGIG (reference sequence). Here the CDR3 reads CAWSVSPLLAGVTDTQYF. DNA for the CDR3: TGTGCCTGGAGTGTATCCCCTCTACTAGCGGGGGTCACAGATACGCAGTATTTT.

The V call is TRBV29-1, the J call TRBJ1-1; 10 bases are shared with TRBD1. CDR3 size: 13 residues. Germline CDR1 SQVTM, CDR2 ANQGSEA. Germline trimming cut 4 bases from V and 7 bases from J; bases unmatched to any gene: 6. CDR3 loop: CSVGDRGPGEAFF. DNA of the CDR3: TGCAGCGTTGGAGACAGGGGGCCTGGTGAAGCTTTCTTT.

This clone was counted at least ten times. The V gene is TRBV5-1, the J gene TRBJ2-2; D may be TRBD2 (6 bases). Trimming shortened V by 1 base and J by 3 bases, and 10 bases separated the two germline ends. There are 15 residues in the CDR3. Germline-derived CDR1 and CDR2 are SGHRS and YFSETQ. The CDR3 loop reads CASSLTSRYTGELFF. In nucleotides, the CDR3 is TGCGCCAGCAGCTTGACTAGCAGATACACCGGGGAGCTGTTTTTT.

The V and J genes are TRBV18 and TRBJ2-2; 9 positions match TRBD1. The ends lost 3 bases at V and 7 bases at J; junction bases unmatched: 6. There are 15 residues in the CDR3. CDR1 is KGHSH and CDR2 is LQKENI in the germline V gene. The DNA for the CDR3 is TGTGCCAGCTCACCCTTGACAGGGGGTGTCGGGGAGCTGTTTTTT. This encodes CASSPLTGGVGELFF. Full variable domain (outside the CDR3, taken from reference TRBV18 and TRBJ2-2): NAGVMQNPRHLVRRRGQEARLRCSPMKGHSHVYWYRQLPEEGLKFMVYLQKENIIDESGMPKERFSAEFPKEGPSILRIQQVVRGDSAAYFCASSPLTGGVGELFFGEGSRLTVL.

This chain connects TRBV4-2 to TRBJ2-3; a weak D match, TRBD2 (5 bases). The CDR3 has 16 residues. V gave up 3 bases and J gave up 0 bases, with 13 bases separating them. Germline V gene lookup returns CDR1 LGHNA and CDR2 YNFKEQ. CDR3 amino acids: CASSQAKLGSTDTQYF. The CDR3 region has the DNA TGTGCCAGCAGCCAGGCGAAACTAGGAAGCACAGATACGCAGTATTTT.